This TCR beta chain was recorded in a study of cytomegalovirus exposure and HLA in healthy donors (dated by TCRdb to the late 2010s). With respect to the entire study: An earlier analysis of 587 of the donors reported around 280 Gb of sequence data and about 120 million unique TCR beta sequences obtained from some 170 million T cells. An early release that covered 640 HLA-typed donors contained about 300 gigabases of sequencing data and tens of millions of unique TCR sequences. Because of strong linkage in the cohort, five DR-DQ haplotypes were treated as single units for association and clustering. Donor age, sex, ethnicity and CMV serostatus were compiled alongside the repertoire data. To study patterns of TCR occurrence, a later analysis re-analyzed previously published TCR beta repertoires from 600 to 750 donors and added high-resolution HLA genotyping. Both class I and class II loci were covered by HLA typing, at four-digit resolution. In an earlier analysis of several hundred of the donors, high-throughput TCR beta sequencing was used to judge whether each TCR beta V gene segment behaved as functional or pseudogenic. In a later genetic analysis, genome-wide SNP genotypes for about 60% of the 666 donors were used, and that subset was treated as a discovery cohort. Using immunosequencing, the study profiled T cell repertoires from 500 to 800 subjects and related those repertoires to cytomegalovirus serostatus. Of the approximately 400 genotyped donors, approximately 80% fell in the genetic ancestry cluster associated with self-reported Caucasian donors. Along with the roughly 710-subject first cohort, a separate validation cohort of over a hundred different subjects was used. On average, around 230,000 unique TCR beta nucleotide sequences were sequenced per donor among more than 350 genotyped donors of the cohort, with roughly 18% of those sequences being non-productive. The study combined high-throughput TCR immunosequencing, statistical association of individual TCRs with disease status, and machine learning to predict cytomegalovirus infection status. Rather than drawing on any new phenotypic data, the later analysis identified candidate immune exposures from TCR beta sequences and the way those sequences occurred across donors. All discovery cohort repertoires had been generated on a single sequencing platform. The study was designed to test whether signatures of past pathogen exposure could be identified by cataloging public T cell receptors. Typing coverage differed by locus: A, B, C, DRB1 and DQB1 were typed in roughly 620-630 donors, DQA1 in roughly 500, DPA1 in 606, and DPB1 in just under 480. Here is what the overall study found, with its caveats: At a false discovery rate of 0.05, a later analysis linked under 20,000 TCR beta sequences to specific HLA alleles. A few of the identified cytomegalovirus-associated TCR beta chains were confirmed in vitro to be specific for cytomegalovirus antigens. In a later genetic analysis, a missense DCLRE1C variant was associated with V-gene and J-gene trimming of TCR beta chains, and the association was replicated in an independent cohort. Because counts were too low, 15 to 20 rarely observed V segments, including chromosome 9 orphons, were left out of the earlier analysis of some 600 of the donors. In a later genetic analysis, fewer N-insertions in productive TCRs were reported among donors in an Asian-associated ancestry cluster than the roughly 700-donor mean. A total of 150 to 200 TCR beta chains were listed by the study as associated with cytomegalovirus. In a later analysis, TCR association rates were found to vary across HLA loci, with the most associated TCRs seen for DRB1 alleles and the fewest for HLA-C alleles. The only immune exposure information available for the cohort was CMV serostatus. In a later analysis, most CMV-associated TCR beta chains were found to appear HLA-restricted, with HLA associations seemingly driven largely by CMV exposure. When HLA alleles, especially DR and DQ, strongly co-occurred, TCR associations were difficult to assign to individual alleles. In a later analysis, several top co-occurrence clusters were reported to appear linked to parvovirus B19, influenza, CMV and Epstein-Barr virus. Only TCR beta chains were sequenced in this cohort, and the absence of alpha or paired-chain data limited detectable features. Because HLA typing was unavailable for some donors at each locus, only the typed subset was used in association tests. While some public TCRs were present in many individuals, most TCR sequences turned up only very rarely across donors. A further reported finding was that TCR beta sequences accurately predicted the HLA-A and HLA-B alleles for most subjects in the first cohort. Some IMGT-functional V segments, including TRBV6-2 and TRBV6-3, could not be told apart with the 87-base-pair reads, so those segments were excluded. Linkage disequilibrium might explain the correlated functional status among segregating V segments, but an unknown experimental factor could not be ruled out. According to the authors, the approach could potentially be generalized to other disease states and immunological phenotypes. A group of highly shared sequence variants was considered likely to be a technical artifact of the sequencing pipeline. Sequencing depth was assumed to be roughly uniform across donors in the presence/absence analyses, though that assumption may not hold. The classifier was reported to diagnose cytomegalovirus status with high specificity and sensitivity in both the original and validation cohorts. A later analysis found that HLA-associated TCR beta chains were more clonally expanded and had lower generation probabilities than equally common non-associated chains. In an earlier analysis of 450 to 750 of the donors, most TCR beta V segments appeared in productive rearrangements about 87% or about 30% of the time, broadly matching IMGT annotations.

The cohort comprised 550 to 700 healthy bone marrow donors. Cohort members were all nominally healthy when sampled, although unrecorded immune exposures were likely present. The donor tested CMV seropositive, placing the donor among the roughly 270 seropositive members of the cohort. Every donor gave a peripheral blood sample, and the peripheral blood mononuclear cells from that sample were used for TCR beta sequencing. Genomic DNA extraction from the blood cell samples was performed with the Qiagen DNeasy Blood Extraction Kit. This clone has a single count. This clone's antigen is unknown. Per-base quality was not reported, and no clone a single base away is much larger than it. Libraries were built with the immunoSEQ multiplex PCR assay. A mixture of 60 forward primers for TCR Vbeta segments and 13 reverse primers for TCR Jbeta segments was used in the multiplex PCR. The CDR3 region of rearranged TCR beta genes was amplified from genomic DNA by a multiplex PCR assay. Amplified TCR beta libraries were sequenced as 87-base-pair reads on the Illumina HiSeq System. As for the original processing: In a later analysis, about 80 million unique TCR beta chains were counted across the 650 to 750 repertoires, and roughly 11 million of these chains were shared by at least two donors. Raw reads were error-corrected and collapsed into unique sequences by a nearest-neighbor algorithm in which closely related sequences were merged to remove PCR and sequencing errors. V, D and J gene segments were assigned by aligning CDR3 sequences to IMGT reference sequences. Each retained sequence needed at least a six-nucleotide match to both a V gene segment and a J gene segment. Rearrangements were classified as productive when the CDR3 lacked stop codons and remained in frame with V and J, and all other rearrangements were classified as non-productive. Following IMGT convention, CDR3 was defined as the stretch from the second conserved V-encoded cysteine up to the conserved J-encoded phenylalanine. The earlier analysis of some 580 of the donors excluded any sequence lacking an unambiguous match to a single V gene segment. In an earlier analysis of about 590 of the donors, a V segment was called functional when productive rearrangements were above 56.7%, and segregating when the standard deviation between donors exceeded 5%. To diagnose cytomegalovirus status from the catalog of TCR beta chain sequences, a statistical classification framework was built. V and J gene assignment, in a later analysis, came from comparing TCR nucleotide sequences with IMGT/GENE-DB human TR gene sequences. A later analysis assigned CDR3 sequences and most-parsimonious VDJ recombination scenarios with the TCRdist pipeline. In a later analysis, each TCR beta chain was defined by its CDR3 amino acid sequence together with its V-gene family, and reads without a unique V-gene family were excluded. To address suspected cross-contamination and a sequencing artifact, a later analysis removed roughly 580 highly shared, low-generation-probability nucleotide sequences. In a later analysis, a clonal expansion index for each public chain was calculated from normalized within-repertoire ranks of inferred template counts. A later analysis computed generation probabilities with a VDJ recombination model fitted to out-of-frame rearrangements, and checked the results against IGoR. In a later analysis, TCR-TCR, TCR-HLA and TCR-CMV co-occurrence was scored with hypergeometric tests, and a repertoire-size bias correction was applied to TCR pairs. In a later analysis, false discovery rates were estimated by permuting HLA or CMV assignments 20 times. In a later analysis, co-occurring TCRs were grouped with DBSCAN, and TCRdist sequence similarity was added when clustering was performed within HLA-allele-positive subsets. Repertoires with fewer than 30,000 or more than 120,000 public chains, plus five repertoires with anomalous nucleotide sharing, were excluded from co-occurrence clustering. TCRdb retrieved this table from immuneACCESS and kept in-frame rearrangements only. Not all clones are present; in checked studies, unresolved V genes account for under half, and no reason is known for the remainder. The V and J calls and clone size are taken from that table; D and trimming were inferred from the DNA. The sample table holds fewer than 80,000 clones, of which around two thirds were seen once. The top ten clones comprise 6.5% to 7.5% of the sample.

Trimming leaves V shorter by 2 bases and J shorter by 9 bases, with the junction holding 4 bases beyond the gene matches. From its cysteine to its phenylalanine, the CDR3 spans 13 amino acids. The kept DNA is CDR3 alone, 39 bases in frame from the first base. The germline V gene (reference sequence) provides CDR1 MNHNY and CDR2 SVGAGI. The sequence was collected from a woman in her forties or fifties in good health and CMV-seropositive. Sequenced input: PBMCs. The rearranged chain carries TRBV6-6 and TRBJ2-1, with TRBD2 matching 7 junction bases. CDR3 loop: CASSYVSGGEQFF. The DNA sequence reads TGTGCCAGCAGTTACGTCTCGGGGGGTGAGCAGTTCTTC.